Following are 8 T cell receptor beta chains from one sample sequenced in a study of blood T cells in healthy people across ages. The use of a sample-barcoded 5' primer and a J-beta primer mix characterized a second PCR of about 7 to 12 cycles. TCRdb analysed the 5' RACE reads with MiXCR anew, one entry per CDR3 protein. The repertoire holds about 930,000 distinct CDR3 sequences, almost 30% seen once, with around 9.6% in the top ten. A further study also used this sample, focusing on T cells of mothers and their children.

Sequencing was performed on blood. These receptors came from a woman between 40 and 55 years old in good health.

This clonotype was counted between two and nine times. The V gene is TRBV5-1, the J gene TRBJ2-1, with TRBD1 identical over 9 bases. V lost 0 bases and J lost 7; bases outside the gene matches: 2. The germline V gene encodes CDR1 SGHRS and CDR2 YFSETQ. The CDR3 covers 14 residues. CDR3 protein: CASSLVDRGNEQFF. The CDR3 DNA reads as TGCGCCAGCAGCTTGGTAGACAGGGGGAATGAGCAGTTCTTC.

A remark on this clonotype: This may stem from a read error, because a much larger clone lies one nucleotide away. The chain is built from TRBV7-3 and TRBJ2-7; 8 bases are shared with TRBD1. Unmatched junction bases numbered 13, after V lost 5 bases and J lost 7 bases. This CDR3 spans 15 amino acids. Germline V lookup: CDR1 SGHTA, CDR2 FQGTGA. This CDR3 reads CASSTDRGPYNEQYF. The CDR3 DNA reads as TGTGCCAGCAGCACAGACAGGGGCCCCTACAATGAGCAGTACTTC.

This clonotype was counted many times. The DNA of the CDR3 is TGTGCCAGCAGCAACGGAAATTCACCCCTCCACTTT. This codes for CASSNGNSPLHF. The chain has TRBV5-5 and TRBJ1-6; no firm D call. Trimming pared 4 bases from V and 7 bases from J, leaving 6 bases between. The CDR3 length is 12 residues. Per germline, CDR1 SGHKS and CDR2 YYEKEE (reference sequence).

The chain couples TRBV19 to TRBJ1-1; D is undetermined. Trimming pared 9 bases from V and 6 bases from J, leaving 11 bases between. Germline CDR1 reads LNHDA; CDR2 reads SQIVND (reference sequence). CDR3 length equals 11 residues. Here the CDR3 DNA reads TGTGCCAGCCGAACGGTAGCTGAAGCTTTCTTT. Its protein is CASRTVAEAFF.

Details on this clonotype: At one end, the junction sequence differs from germline, possibly due to a read error. The J gene is TRBJ2-7, the V gene TRBV29-1; 8 positions match TRBD1. CDR3 length: 15 amino acids. Germline loops: CDR1 SQVTM, CDR2 ANQGSEA. The CDR3 region has the DNA TGCAGCGTTAAAGACCGGGACAGGAGCTCCTACGAGCAGTACTTC. As protein: CSVKDRDRSSYEQYF.

The chain carries TRBV4-3 and TRBJ1-2, with a tentative D call TRBD1 (6 bases). Trimming shortened V by 1 base and J by 2 bases, and 11 bases separated the two germline ends. The CDR3 sequence is 15 residues long. Germline V gene data show CDR1 as LGHNA and CDR2 as YSLEER. The CDR3 spells CASSQALTGNYGYTF. Written as DNA, the CDR3 is TGCGCCAGCAGCCAAGCCCTCACAGGGAACTATGGCTACACCTTC.

This clonotype was seen only once. A much larger clonotype is one base distant, so this may be a read error. This chain's CDR3 is CVSSLYLFAYEQYF. Here the CDR3 DNA reads TGTGTCAGCAGTTTATACCTATTCGCCTACGAGCAGTACTTC. This chain links TRBV27 with TRBJ2-7; no reliable D call. This CDR3 is 14 amino acids long. From germline, CDR1 is MNHEY and CDR2 SMNVEV (reference sequence).

Many counts were recorded for this clonotype. The CDR3 DNA sequence: TGTGCCAGCAGCGGGGACTCCTACGAGCAGTACTTC. It encodes CASSGDSYEQYF. This chain links TRBV9 with TRBJ2-7; D is unclear. V was shortened by 3 bases and J by 0 bases, with 4 bases between the two germline ends. The CDR3 is 12 amino acids. CDR1 is SGDLS and CDR2 is YYNGEE in the germline V gene.